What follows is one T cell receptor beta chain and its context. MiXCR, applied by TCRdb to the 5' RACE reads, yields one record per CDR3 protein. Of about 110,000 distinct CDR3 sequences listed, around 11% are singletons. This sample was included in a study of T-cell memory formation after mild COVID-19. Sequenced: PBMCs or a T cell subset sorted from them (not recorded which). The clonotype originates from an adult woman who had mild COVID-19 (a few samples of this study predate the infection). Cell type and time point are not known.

The CDR3 sequence is CASEDSRRPGELFF. The CDR3 DNA is TGTGCCTCCGAGGACTCTCGGCGGCCCGGGGAGCTGTTTTTT. The rearrangement uses TRBV9 and TRBJ2-2, with a tentative D call TRBD2 (5 bases). CDR1 SGDLS and CDR2 YYNGEE come from the germline V gene. With 10 bases removed from V and 6 bases from J, the gap between germline ends came to 19 bases. There are 14 residues in the CDR3.